The rows below give T cell receptor beta chains drawn from one sample of a study of cytomegalovirus exposure and HLA in healthy donors. Profiled with immunoSEQ multiplex PCR; TCRdb holds only in-frame clones, not every one. The table includes around 160,000 clones, roughly 80% detected once. Sequencing was performed on PBMCs. The receptor source for this set is a male donor in good health and CMV-seropositive. Each CDR3 is given with its conserved first and last residue. Each record gives: clone size, CDR3 length, D gene, V gene, J gene, CDR3 protein, CDR3 DNA. D genes are given only for firm matches. Only some rows state a clone size, as once, few, many or a class for expanded clones.

>-|19|TRBD2|TRBV13|TRBJ2-2
CASSQKPRTSGTNTGELFF
TGTGCCAGCAGCCAGAAACCCCGGACTAGCGGGACGAACACCGGGGAGCTGTTTTTT
>-|15|-|TRBV19|TRBJ1-2
CASTNNINNNYGYTF
TGTGCCAGTACCAACAACATAAACAATAACTATGGCTACACCTTC
>-|14|TRBD2|TRBV11-2|TRBJ2-1
CASSLELAGGPQFF
TGTGCCAGCAGCTTAGAACTAGCGGGAGGTCCGCAGTTCTTC
>-|13|-|TRBV6-5|TRBJ2-7
CASTGGISYEQYF
TGTGCCAGCACTGGGGGGATCTCCTACGAGCAGTACTTC
>-|13|-|TRBV30|TRBJ1-1
CAWRTDKNTEAFF
TGTGCCTGGAGGACAGATAAGAACACTGAAGCTTTCTTT
>-|16|TRBD1|TRBV7-9|TRBJ1-6
CASSLAAGTVNSPLHF
TGTGCCAGCAGCTTAGCCGCCGGGACAGTGAATTCACCCCTCCACTTT
>-|17|TRBD1|TRBV7-9|TRBJ2-3
CASSHQRGQGLEDTQYF
TGTGCCAGCAGCCATCAGAGGGGACAGGGTCTCGAAGATACGCAGTATTTT
>-|13|-|TRBV19|TRBJ2-5
CASTFAAGETQYF
TGTGCCAGTACCTTTGCCGCGGGGGAGACCCAGTACTTC
>-|13|-|TRBV6-5|TRBJ1-2
CTSRVDRNYGYTF
TGTACCAGCAGGGTAGACAGAAACTATGGCTACACCTTC
>-|15|-|TRBV19|TRBJ1-1
CASSGTGSVGTEAFF
TGTGCCAGTTCCGGGACTGGATCGGTCGGCACTGAAGCTTTCTTT
>-|15|TRBD1|TRBV5-4|TRBJ2-7
CASSHRDRGSYEQYF
TGTGCCAGCAGTCACCGGGACAGGGGCTCCTACGAGCAGTACTTC
>-|14|TRBD1|TRBV15|TRBJ1-1
CATSRKTGPTEAFF
TGTGCCACCAGCAGGAAGACAGGGCCCACTGAAGCTTTCTTT
>-|13|-|TRBV6-4|TRBJ1-1
CASSPQGNTEAFF
TGTGCCAGCAGTCCCCAGGGGAACACTGAAGCTTTCTTT
>once|13|-|TRBV10-3|TRBJ2-1
CAISPSPRENQFF
TGTGCCATCAGCCCGTCTCCACGGGAGAATCAGTTCTTC
>-|14|TRBD1|TRBV28|TRBJ1-5
CASRQGGSNQPQHF
TGTGCCAGCAGACAGGGGGGAAGCAATCAGCCCCAGCATTTT
>-|13|-|TRBV15|TRBJ1-4
CATRFQGGEKLFF
TGTGCCACCCGGTTCCAGGGAGGAGAAAAACTGTTTTTT
>-|15|-|TRBV2|TRBJ1-6
CASSEQGPKNSPLHF
TGTGCCAGCAGTGAACAGGGGCCCAAAAATTCACCCCTCCACTTT
>-|15|TRBD1|TRBV5-4|TRBJ2-5
CASSSLGTGFETQYF
TGTGCCAGCAGCTCCCTAGGGACAGGGTTCGAGACCCAGTACTTC
>-|16|-|TRBV18|TRBJ2-3
CASSPPGTLHTDTQYF
TGTGCCAGCTCACCTCCCGGGACACTCCACACAGATACGCAGTATTTT
>-|16|-|TRBV5-5|TRBJ2-3
CASSPLGRGSTDTQYF
TGTGCCAGCAGCCCCTTAGGTCGCGGGAGCACAGATACGCAGTATTTT
>-|12|TRBD1|TRBV7-6|TRBJ2-7
CASSWTGNEQYF
TGTGCCAGCAGCTGGACAGGGAACGAGCAGTACTTC
>once|13|-|TRBV4-3|TRBJ2-1
CASSQGPREWQFF
TGCGCCAGCAGCCAAGGGCCAAGGGAGTGGCAGTTCTTC
>-|14|-|TRBV6-5|TRBJ2-7
CASRDWSRSYEQYF
TGTGCCAGCAGGGACTGGTCCCGCTCCTACGAGCAGTACTTC
>once|12|-|TRBV19|TRBJ1-4
CASSILGEKLFF
TGTGCCAGTAGTATTCTAGGTGAAAAACTGTTTTTT
>-|14|-|TRBV19|TRBJ1-1
CASRPGIMGTEAFF
TGTGCCAGTAGACCCGGGATAATGGGAACTGAAGCTTTCTTT